A single sample gave rise to the 2 T cell receptor beta chains below, sequenced in a study of T cell clonotyping in hematopoietic cell transplantation (dated by TCRdb to about 2021). The time point label, as the study defines it: recipient sample about 28 days before transplant, after cytoreduction. Library method: the immunoSEQ multiplex PCR assay. The clones in this table, taken by TCRdb from immuneACCESS, are in-frame only. Not every clone is retained; where verified, under half of the shortfall comes from an unresolved V gene, and the cause of the rest is unknown. The sample table contains about 45,000 clones; only one count was recorded for 80% to 85% of them. Approximately 4.9% of the sample lies in the top ten. The source was peripheral blood mononuclear cells, collected before stem cell transplant. All receptors derive from a man in his sixties with myelodysplastic syndrome. Some clones in this sample may be carry-over from other donors' samples.

V and J are TRBV18 and TRBJ1-1; no clear D. This CDR3 has 14 amino acids. Germline CDR1 KGHSH, CDR2 LQKENI. Between the trimmed V and J ends, which lost 0 bases and 1 base, there was a span of 6 bases. Written as DNA, the CDR3 is TGTGCCAGCTCACCACCGATTTCGAACACTGAAGCTTTCTTT. This encodes CASSPPISNTEAFF.

The chain uses TRBV7-2 and TRBJ2-7; no clear D gene. Germline V CDR1 and CDR2: SGHTA, FQGNSA. This CDR3 has 16 residues. V lost 1 base, J lost 4 bases, and 17 bases lay in between. The CDR3 protein is CASSLDGHKLTYEQYF. The CDR3 DNA reads as TGTGCCAGCAGCTTAGATGGGCATAAACTCACATACGAGCAGTACTTC. Drawing the rest from reference TRBV7-2 and TRBJ2-7, the complete variable domain is GAGVSQSPSNKVTEKGKDVELRCDPISGHTALYWYRQSLGQGLEFLIYFQGNSAPDKSGLPSDRFSAERTGGSVSTLTIQRTQQEDSAVYLCASSLDGHKLTYEQYFGPGTRLTVT.